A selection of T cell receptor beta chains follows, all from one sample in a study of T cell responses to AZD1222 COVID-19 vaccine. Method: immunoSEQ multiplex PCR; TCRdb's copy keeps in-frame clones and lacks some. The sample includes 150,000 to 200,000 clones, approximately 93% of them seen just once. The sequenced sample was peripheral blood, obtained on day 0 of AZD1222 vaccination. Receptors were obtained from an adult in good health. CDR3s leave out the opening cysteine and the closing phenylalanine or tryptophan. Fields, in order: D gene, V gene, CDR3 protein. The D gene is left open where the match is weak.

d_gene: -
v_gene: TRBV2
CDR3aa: ASRDGGYT

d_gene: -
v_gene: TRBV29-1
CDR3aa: SASNGGNEKLF

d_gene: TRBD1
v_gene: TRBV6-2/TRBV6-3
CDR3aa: ASSYSDTGGQETQY

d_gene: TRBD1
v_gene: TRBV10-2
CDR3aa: ASSHRQGPWGIQY

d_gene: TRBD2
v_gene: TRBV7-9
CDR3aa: ASSSPRPLAARGETQY

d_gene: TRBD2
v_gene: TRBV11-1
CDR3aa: ASSLGASGSRDEQF

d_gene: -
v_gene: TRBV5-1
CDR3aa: ASSLTGPRLGETQY

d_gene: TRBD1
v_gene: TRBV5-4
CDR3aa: ASRRQGDTEAF

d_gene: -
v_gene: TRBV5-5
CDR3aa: ASSPGEGYGYT

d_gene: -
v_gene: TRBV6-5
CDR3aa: ATRSPPGFIEQY

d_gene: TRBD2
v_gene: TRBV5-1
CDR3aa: ASSRGSGGEDTQY

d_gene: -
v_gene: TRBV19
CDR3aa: ASTIGMVYSNQPQH

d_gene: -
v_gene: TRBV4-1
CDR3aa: ASSQDWARPQH

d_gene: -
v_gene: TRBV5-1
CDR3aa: ASSIDRALLAVDTQY

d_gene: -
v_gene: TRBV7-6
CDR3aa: ASSSNADSVTEAF

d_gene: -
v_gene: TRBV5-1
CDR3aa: ASSTRPLGNTEAF

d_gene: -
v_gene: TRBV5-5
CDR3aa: ASSLNEGHSIYNSPLH

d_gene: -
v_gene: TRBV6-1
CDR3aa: ASSEKPVGFSTVRNSPLH

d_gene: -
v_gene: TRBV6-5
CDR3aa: ASRDPATVNTEAF

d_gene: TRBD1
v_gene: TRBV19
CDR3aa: ASRRTGVDVGGYT

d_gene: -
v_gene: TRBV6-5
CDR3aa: ASTSTRRGGNTIY

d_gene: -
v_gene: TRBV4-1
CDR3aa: ASSRISSNQPQH

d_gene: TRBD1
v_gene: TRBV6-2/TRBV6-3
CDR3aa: ASTPFMYRGRTEAF

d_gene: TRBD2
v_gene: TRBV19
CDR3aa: ASSISSGGADTQY

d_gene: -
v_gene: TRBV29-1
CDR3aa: SVMRQLLNTEAF

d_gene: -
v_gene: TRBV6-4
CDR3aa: ASSVGAEMRQF

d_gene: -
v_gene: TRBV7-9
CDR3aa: ASSLGGRQVSGYT

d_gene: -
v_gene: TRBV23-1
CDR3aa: ASSQSAGTPTNEKLF

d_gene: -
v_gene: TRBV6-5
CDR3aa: ASSWGPGNYGYT

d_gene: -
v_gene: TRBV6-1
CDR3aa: ASSDVGHLSTEAF

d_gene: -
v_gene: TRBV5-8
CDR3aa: ASSLGGGNQPQH

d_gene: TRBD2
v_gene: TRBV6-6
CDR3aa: ASSRGLAGEVMAYEQY

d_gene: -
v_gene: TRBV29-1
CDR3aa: SVDGAPNNEQY

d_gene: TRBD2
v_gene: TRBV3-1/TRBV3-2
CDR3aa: ASSPTSGAQNTQY